The 21 T cell receptor beta chains given below trace back to one sample, sequenced in a study of tissue T cells after allogeneic stem cell transplantation. This table comes from immunoSEQ multiplex PCR, and its TCRdb copy is limited to in-frame clones, with some not included. The sample lists over 45,000 clones, around 70% occurring once. Input material: sorted cells pooled from one or two spleens. These receptors came from a pool of C57BL/6 mice in good health.

As regards this clone: The listed genes are named as in mouse. The read comes to an end 1 residue before the CDR3 does, leaving the germline J gene to fill in the end. The gene calls are TRBV13-2 and TRBJ1-6; D is uncertain. TRBJ1-6 is filed as an ORF, its function uncertain. The V gene lost 0 bases and the J gene lost 6 bases, with 4 bases spanning the gap. Germline CDR1 NNHNN, CDR2 SYGAGS (reference sequence). The CDR3 has 13 amino acids. The CDR3 sequence is CASGDGSNSPLYF. The sequenced CDR3 bases are TGTGCCAGCGGTGATGGGAGTAATTCGCCCCTCTAC.

In regard to this clone: The genes and germline here are from mouse. The sequenced fragment ends 1 residue before the CDR3 boundary, so the rest is inferred from the germline J gene. This rearrangement joins TRBV13-3 to TRBJ1-4; 7 nucleotides agree with TRBD1. The ends lost 0 bases at V and 4 bases at J; junction bases unmatched: 3. This CDR3 spans 15 amino acids. In germline, CDR1 is NNHDY, CDR2 SYVADS. Partial CDR3 DNA: TGTGCCAGCAGTGATGCGGGACAGATCAACGAAAGATTATTT. As protein: CASSDAGQINERLF. The whole CDR3 reads CASSDAGQINERLFF.

A remark on this clone: All gene names here are mouse names. The CDR3 end falls 1 residue outside the read, so it is completed with the germline J gene. V and J are TRBV31 and TRBJ2-1; TRBD2 might be the D (6 bases). Germline lookup yields CDR1 GKSSPN and CDR2 SITVG. CDR3 size: 14 residues. V lost 3 bases, J lost 3 bases, and 12 bases lay in between. CDR3 DNA (partial): TGTGCCTGGAGCCCACTGGGCCTCTATGCTGAGCAGTTC. This sequence encodes CAWSPLGLYAEQF. In full, the CDR3 reads CAWSPLGLYAEQFF.

A word on this clone: Gene names are the mouse ones. The read is 1 residue too short to cover the CDR3 end, so that end is filled in from the germline J gene. The chain has TRBV5 and TRBJ2-2, with 12 bases identical to TRBD1. The CDR3 totals 16 residues. Per the germline V gene, CDR1 is LGHNA and CDR2 is YNLKQL (reference sequence). J gave up 6 bases and V 3 bases, and 5 bases lay outside the gene matches. Incomplete CDR3 DNA: TGTGCCAGCAGCCAGCCGGGACAGGGGGCGGCCGGGCAGCTCTAC. Its protein is CASSQPGQGAAGQLY. The full CDR3 is CASSQPGQGAAGQLYF.

As regards this clone: Here the gene names and germline are mouse. The CDR3 extends 1 residue past the end of the read, so its final part is completed from the germline J gene. The V call is TRBV15, the J call TRBJ2-1; D gene unclear. CDR1 is SGHND and CDR2 is FRSKSL in the germline V gene. This CDR3 has 13 amino acids. The V and J ends lost 4 bases and 7 bases respectively, with 11 bases between them. The DNA read from the CDR3 is TGTGCCAGCAGTTCTGCAGCTCTGGCTGAGCAGTTC. Residues: CASSSAALAEQF. The full CDR3 reads CASSSAALAEQFF. Variable domain in full (rest from reference TRBV15 and TRBJ2-1): DAGVTQTPRHEVAEKGQTIILKCEPVSGHNDLFWYRQTKIQGLELLSYFRSKSLMEDGGAFKDRFKAEMLNSSFSTLKIQPTEPKDSAVYLCASSSAALAEQFFGPGTRLTVL.

About this clone itself: Gene and germline names: mouse. The missing CDR3 end, 1 residue past where the read stops, is filled in from the germline J gene. The chain combines TRBV24 with TRBJ1-2, with D tentatively TRBD1 (5 bases). Trimming took off 2 bases at V and 0 bases at J, with 13 bases between the two ends. The length of the CDR3 is 16 residues. From germline, CDR1 is KGHTA and CDR2 FRNEEI. The CDR3 here is CASSLDQGGANSDYTF. The CDR3 DNA, read in part, is TGTGCCAGCAGTCTGGATCAGGGAGGAGCAAACTCCGACTACACC.

A remark on this clone: Any gene name here is a mouse gene name. The CDR3 end is not reached by the read, which stops 1 residue before it; the germline J gene fills it in. The chain carries TRBV13-3 and TRBJ1-1, with 8 bases lining up with TRBD1. Unmatched junction bases numbered 4, after V lost 2 bases and J lost 1 base. This CDR3 comprises 15 residues. The V gene's germline CDR1 is NNHDY and CDR2 SYVADS. The CDR3 loop is CASSETGGRNTEVFF. CDR3 bases read: TGTGCCAGCAGTGAAACAGGGGGACGGAACACAGAAGTCTTC.

A note on this clone: Gene labels here are mouse ones. The CDR3 end falls 1 residue outside the read, so it is completed with the germline J gene. The chain has TRBV20 and TRBJ2-7, with D uncertain. The CDR3 contains 12 residues. Trimming took 1 base from V and 0 from J, leaving 4 bases between them. CDR1 GFQATS and CDR2 STVNSAI come from the germline V gene. CDR3 loop: CGARGSSYEQYF. Partial CDR3 DNA: TGTGGTGCTAGGGGGAGCTCCTATGAACAGTAC.

On this clone: The gene names given are mouse names. The read finishes 1 residue shy of the CDR3 end, and the germline J gene is used to complete it. The chain uses TRBV13-2 and TRBJ2-1; either TRBD1 or TRBD2 may supply D (6 bases each). Germline CDR1 is NNHNN and CDR2 is SYGAGS (reference sequence). Trimming cost V 1 base and J 9 bases, with 8 bases left between them. CDR3 length: 12 amino acids. The CDR3 spells CASGDRGVEQFF. CDR3 DNA (partial): TGTGCCAGCGGTGATAGGGGGGTTGAGCAGTTC.

Comment on this clone: Here the gene names and germline are mouse. Coverage ceases 1 residue before the CDR3 finishes, and the germline J gene fills in the end. The J gene is TRBJ1-4, the V gene TRBV17; D gene uncertain. V was cut by 2 bases and J by 6 bases, with 7 bases left in between. The CDR3 is 13 amino acids. Germline values: CDR1 MNHDT, CDR2 YYDKIL. The part of the CDR3 DNA that was read is TGTGCTAGCAGTAGATTCCAGGACGAAAGATTATTT. Protein: CASSRFQDERLF. The CDR3, in full, reads CASSRFQDERLFF.

To note about this clone: The gene symbols are mouse symbols. Other DNA sequences in this sample translate to the same CDR3. The sequenced CDR3 bases are TGTGCCAGCAGCCAAGATCCAAATTCTGGAAATACGCTCTAT. Its translation: CASSQDPNSGNTLY. In full, the CDR3 is CASSQDPNSGNTLYF. V gene TRBV2 combines with J gene TRBJ1-3; D is unclear. The read stops 1 residue short of the end of the CDR3; the missing end is completed from the germline J gene. The V gene's germline CDR1 is LGHNA and CDR2 YSYQKL. V dropped 0 bases and J dropped 0 bases, with 6 bases sitting between them. The CDR3 length is 15 residues.

This clone was detected only a few times. Genes here carry mouse names. The read halts 1 residue ahead of the CDR3 end, with the missing end drawn from the germline J gene. V is TRBV19 and J is TRBJ2-7, with a weak D call TRBD1 (6 bases). This CDR3 contains 13 residues. V gave up 2 bases and J gave up 4 bases, with 10 bases separating them. Germline assignment: CDR1 FNHDT and CDR2 SITEND (reference sequence). This chain's CDR3 is CASSIQGLYEQYF. The CDR3 bases that were read are TGTGCCAGCAGTATTCAGGGGCTGTATGAACAGTAC.

As to this clone: Gene labels here are mouse ones. The read stops 1 residue short of the end of the CDR3; the missing end is completed from the germline J gene. The chain is built from TRBV3 and TRBJ2-4, with 10 bases that match TRBD2. The length of the CDR3 is 17 residues. Germline V gives CDR1 SNHLY, CDR2 FYNGKV (reference sequence). J lost 1 base, V lost 1 base, and 5 bases had no gene match. The CDR3 reads CASSLGLGGRGQNTLYF. The sequenced part of the CDR3 DNA is TGTGCCAGCAGCTTAGGACTGGGGGGCCGAGGTCAAAACACCTTGTAC.

This clone has only a few counts. Germline and genes: mouse. The missing CDR3 end, 1 residue past where the read stops, is filled in from the germline J gene. The genes are TRBV13-3 and TRBJ1-5; 10 bases match TRBD1. Trimming at V came to 5 bases and at J to 0 bases, leaving 2 bases not matched to a gene. The length of the CDR3 is 15 residues. The germline CDR1 and CDR2 sequences are NNHDY and SYVADS. CDR3 sequence reads: CASRTGGNNNQAPLF. Partial CDR3 DNA: TGTGCCAGCAGGACAGGGGGCAATAACAACCAGGCTCCGCTT.

For this clone: Genes and germline come from the mouse. CDR3 protein: CASSFRDRYERLFF. CDR3 DNA (partial): TGTGCCAGCAGTTTTCGGGACAGGTACGAAAGATTATTT. The chain has TRBV15 and TRBJ1-4, with 8 positions matching TRBD1. The read gets to within 1 residue of the CDR3 end, and the germline J gene fills in the rest. The germline gives CDR1 SGHND, CDR2 FRSKSL. Losses at the gene ends were 3 bases for V and 6 bases for J; bases not matched to a gene: 3. CDR3 length: 14 amino acids. The full variable domain, its missing parts supplied by reference TRBV15 and TRBJ1-4, is DAGVTQTPRHEVAEKGQTIILKCEPVSGHNDLFWYRQTKIQGLELLSYFRSKSLMEDGGAFKDRFKAEMLNSSFSTLKIQPTEPKDSAVYLCASSFRDRYERLFFGHGTKLSVL.

Comments on this clone: Gene names denote mouse genes. The read finishes 1 residue shy of the CDR3 end, and the germline J gene is used to complete it. The V gene is TRBV16, the J gene TRBJ1-3; perhaps TRBD1 as D (6 bases). This CDR3 comprises 14 residues. The germline V gene encodes CDR1 SGHSA and CDR2 FRNQAP. V lost 0 bases and J lost 3, with 6 bases in between. CDR3 residues: CASSLEGGGNTLYF. CDR3 DNA (partial): TGTGCAAGCAGCTTAGAAGGGGGTGGAAATACGCTCTAT.

This clone was counted only a few times. Any gene name here is a mouse gene name. The covered CDR3 bases are TGTGCCAGCTCCCGGGGACTGGGGGACTCCTATGAACAGTAC. This translates into CASSRGLGDSYEQY. The CDR3 as a whole reads CASSRGLGDSYEQYF. This chain joins TRBV12-1 and TRBJ2-7; TRBD2 aligns across 11 bases. The read falls 1 residue short of the CDR3 end, and the missing part is taken from the germline J gene. CDR1 and CDR2 from the germline V gene are SGHSN and HYEKVE. V was pared by 4 bases and J by 0 bases, with 4 bases of the junction left unmatched. The CDR3 totals 15 residues.

Remarks on this clone: Genes here carry mouse names. The CDR3 extends 1 residue past the end of the read, so its final part is completed from the germline J gene. This CDR3 is also generated by other DNA sequences in the sample. The chain joins TRBV1 to TRBJ1-2, with D hard to call. The CDR3 length is 13 residues. Trimming stripped 0 bases from V and 2 bases from J, with 4 bases between. Germline-derived CDR1 and CDR2 are NSQYPW and LRSPGD (reference sequence). CDR3 amino acids: CTCSADRNSDYTF. The DNA read from the CDR3 is TGCACCTGCAGTGCAGATCGGAACTCCGACTACACC.

Details on this clone: Germline and genes: mouse. The CDR3 end falls 1 residue outside the read, so it is completed with the germline J gene. The V and J genes are TRBV29 and TRBJ2-4, with 9 nucleotides matching TRBD1. In germline, CDR1 is MSHET, CDR2 SYDVDS. The V and J ends lost 2 bases and 1 base, in that order; junction bases with no gene match: 4. The CDR3 totals 16 residues. The sequenced CDR3 bases are TGTGCTAGCAGTTTAGCGGGACAGGGACGTCAAAACACCTTGTAC. Translated: CASSLAGQGRQNTLY. The whole CDR3 sequence is CASSLAGQGRQNTLYF.

As for this clone: Gene names refer to mouse genes. The read terminates 1 residue before the CDR3 end, so the remaining end is supplied by the germline J gene. The V gene is TRBV13-3, the J gene TRBJ2-3, with 11 bases identical to TRBD2. J gave up 2 bases and V 5 bases, and 1 base lay outside the gene matches. The CDR3 covers 14 residues. Germline V lookup: CDR1 NNHDY, CDR2 SYVADS. The CDR3 sequence is CASRDWGVAETLYF. Partial CDR3 DNA: TGTGCCAGCAGGGACTGGGGGGTTGCAGAAACGCTGTAT.

With respect to this clone: The genes are named according to mouse. The read comes to an end 1 residue before the CDR3 does, leaving the germline J gene to fill in the end. The chain carries TRBV1 and TRBJ2-1, with 9 bases matching TRBD2. The CDR3 is 15 residues long. The V gene's germline CDR1 is NSQYPW and CDR2 LRSPGD (reference sequence). V shed 0 bases and J 7 bases; nucleotides not matched to a gene: 4. CDR3 bases read: TGCACCTGCAGTGCAGATCTGGGGGGGAGAGCTGAGCAGTTC. It is translated as CTCSADLGGRAEQF. The complete CDR3 sequence is CTCSADLGGRAEQFF.